One and the same sample provided the 16 T cell receptor beta chains below, sequenced in a study of long-term antiretroviral therapy in people with HIV. Researchers report immunoSEQ v3.0 was run at survey level. The assay was immunoSEQ multiplex PCR, and TCRdb's table has in-frame clones only and misses some. This table holds about 44,000 clones, 90% to 95% found once. Sequencing used unsorted PBMCs, obtained 3.7 years after starting antiretroviral therapy. The receptors were gathered from a woman in her fifties or sixties with HIV.

The CDR3, as DNA: TGTGCCAGCAGCACGACAGGGCCGAACACTGAAGCTTTCTTT. As protein: CASSTTGPNTEAFF. V usage is TRBV7-9 and J usage is TRBJ1-1, with TRBD1 matching 7 bases. CDR3 length: 14 amino acids. V lost 5 bases, J lost 1 base, and 4 bases stayed unmatched. CDR1 is SEHNR and CDR2 is FQNEAQ in the germline V gene (reference sequence).

The genes are TRBV7-8 and TRBJ1-1, with D unclear. V gave up 5 bases and J gave up 6 bases, with 16 bases separating them. Germline V gives CDR1 SGHVS, CDR2 FQNEAQ. This CDR3 contains 14 residues. The CDR3 sequence is CASSPFGPSAEAFF. CDR3 bases: TGTGCCAGCAGCCCATTTGGGCCTTCGGCTGAAGCTTTCTTT.

This rearrangement joins TRBV19 to TRBJ1-2; D not certain. The germline gives CDR1 LNHDA, CDR2 SQIVND (reference sequence). This CDR3 region has 14 residues. The germline V and J ends were trimmed by 5 bases and 4 bases, with 14 bases remaining between them. In DNA, the CDR3 is TGTGCCAGTAGTGTCGGAGGTTTGGTCTATGGCTACACCTTC. This sequence encodes CASSVGGLVYGYTF.

The chain uses TRBV30 and TRBJ2-1; D ambiguous. Germline CDR1 GTSNPN, CDR2 SVGIG (reference sequence). V lost 0 bases and J lost 8, with 8 bases in between. This CDR3 region has 12 residues. The CDR3 region is CAWSVLVDEQFF. CDR3 nucleotides: TGTGCCTGGAGTGTACTGGTTGATGAGCAGTTCTTC. The full variable domain, rest sourced from reference TRBV30 and TRBJ2-1, is SQTIHQWPATLVQPVGSPLSLECTVEGTSNPNLYWYRQAAGRGLQLLFYSVGIGQISSEVPQNLSASRPQDRQFILSSKKLLLSDSGFYLCAWSVLVDEQFFGPGTRLTVL.

The chain carries TRBV5-4 and TRBJ2-7; D not resolved. This CDR3 region has 13 residues. Germline CDR1 SGHNT, CDR2 YYREEE (reference sequence). With 1 base removed from V and 4 bases from J, the gap between germline ends came to 9 bases. CDR3 residues: CASSLSGGYEQYF. DNA for the CDR3: TGTGCCAGCAGCTTGTCAGGCGGTTACGAGCAGTACTTC.

The V and J genes are TRBV9 and TRBJ2-7; 9 bases agree with TRBD1. In germline, CDR1 is SGDLS, CDR2 YYNGEE. Trimming at V came to 5 bases and at J to 2 bases, leaving 5 bases not matched to a gene. CDR3 length: 14 residues. In nucleotides, the CDR3 is TGTGCCAGCAGTGCTGGGACAGGGACCTACGAGCAGTACTTC. Protein: CASSAGTGTYEQYF.

The rearrangement links TRBV4-2 to TRBJ1-1, with D perhaps TRBD1 (6 bases). The CDR3 extends over 16 amino acids. CDR1 and CDR2 (germline): LGHNA, YNFKEQ. Trimming stripped 2 bases from V and 2 bases from J, with 15 bases between. This chain's CDR3 is CASSQNIQGPNTEAFF. CDR3 coding DNA: TGTGCCAGCAGCCAAAACATACAGGGACCCAACACTGAAGCTTTCTTT.

The chain recombines TRBV4-1 with TRBJ1-5; perhaps TRBD1 as D (5 bases). The CDR3 has 15 residues. Germline loops: CDR1 MGHRA, CDR2 YSYEKL. The ends were cut back, 4 bases at V and 0 bases at J, with 10 bases in the middle. The CDR3 here is CASSRTQGSNQPQHF. The CDR3 DNA reads as TGCGCCAGCAGCCGGACCCAGGGTAGCAATCAGCCCCAGCATTTT.

The genes are TRBV14 and TRBJ1-1, with D possibly being TRBD1 (5 bases). With 5 bases removed from V and 6 bases from J, the gap between germline ends came to 16 bases. Germline V gene lookup returns CDR1 SGHDN and CDR2 FVKESK. The CDR3 has 14 residues. The CDR3 coding sequence is TGTGCCAGCAGCTTACAATCAGGGTCTGCTGAAGCTTTCTTT. This translates into CASSLQSGSAEAFF.

V and J are TRBV4-3 and TRBJ1-4; TRBD1 matches at 7 bases. Germline loops: CDR1 LGHNA, CDR2 YSLEER. Losses at the gene ends were 5 bases for V and 5 bases for J; bases not matched to a gene: 8. The CDR3 has 15 amino acids. As DNA, the CDR3 is TGCGCCAGCAGCTTTGCCCGGGACAGCAATGAAAAACTGTTTTTT. Protein product: CASSFARDSNEKLFF.

The genes are TRBV21-1 and TRBJ1-2; whether TRBD1, the table's D call, matches the DNA was not checked. TRBV21-1 is reported as a pseudogene. The CDR3 is 18 amino acids. CDR3 residues: CASSKTGTIRDRDGGYTF. The CDR3 nucleotides read TGTGCCAGCAGCAAAACCGGGACCATCCGGGACAGGGATGGTGGCTACACCTTC.

The chain joins TRBV6-1 to TRBJ2-2; perhaps D is TRBD1 or TRBD2 (5 bases each). Deletions cut 7 bases from V and 2 bases from J, with 11 bases between. The CDR3 runs to 14 residues. Germline-derived CDR1 and CDR2 are MNHNS and SASEGT. For the CDR3, the DNA is TGTGCCAGCATGGGGGAGCTAAACACCGGGGAGCTGTTTTTT. Translation gives CASMGELNTGELFF.

This clone appeared a few times. The chain links TRBV19 to TRBJ2-2, with 8 bases lining up with TRBD2. With 7 bases clipped from V and 2 bases from J, the junction kept 6 bases outside the gene matches. CDR1 is LNHDA, CDR2 SQIVND, per germline (reference sequence). The CDR3 spans 15 residues. CDR3 DNA sequence: TGTGCCAGTAACCCAGCGGGGGTCAACACCGGGGAGCTGTTTTTT. Its translation: CASNPAGVNTGELFF.

This clone was seen once. The CDR3 DNA is TGTGCCAGCAGCTTGGTTCCCGATGAGCAGTTCTTC. Translation: CASSLVPDEQFF. This sequence joins TRBV5-8 and TRBJ2-1, with no clear D. Trimming pared 0 bases from V and 8 bases from J, leaving 6 bases between. The germline V gene encodes CDR1 SGHTS and CDR2 YDEGEE. The CDR3 contains 12 residues. Supplemented by reference TRBV5-8 and TRBJ2-1, the full variable domain reads EAGVTQSPTHLIKTRGQQATLRCSPISGHTSVYWYQQALGLGLQFLLWYDEGEERNRGNFPPRFSGRQFPNYSSELNVNALELEDSALYLCASSLVPDEQFFGPGTRLTVL.

This clone was recorded only once. The chain has TRBV27 and TRBJ2-7; a possible D gene is TRBD2 (6 bases). V was clipped by 9 bases and J by 3 bases, with 9 bases between them. Germline V gene data show CDR1 as MNHEY and CDR2 as SMNVEV (reference sequence). This CDR3 has 11 amino acids. Here the CDR3 DNA reads TGTGCCAGTCGGGACTTCTACGAGCAGTACTTC. Amino acids: CASRDFYEQYF.

The chain's CDR3 is CASSPDSITQYF. In DNA, the CDR3 is TGTGCCAGCAGTCCGGACTCTATCACGCAGTATTTT. The chain recombines TRBV6-5 with TRBJ2-3; a possible D gene is TRBD2 (5 bases). Per the germline V gene, CDR1 is MNHEY and CDR2 is SVGAGI. V lost 5 bases to trimming and J lost 9 bases, with 12 bases between them. The CDR3 runs to 12 residues.